The sequence of this T cell receptor (beta chain) was determined in a study of blood T cell repertoires in COVID-19. Trimming removed 5 bases from V and 3 bases from J; junction bases left unmatched: 0. The CDR3 is 12 residues long. Measured with immunoSEQ multiplex PCR; TCRdb has only the in-frame clones, and not every one. The data hold fewer than 200,000 clones, with roughly 84% observed a single time. Seattle patients were enrolled while actively infected and followed longitudinally. Sequenced sample: peripheral blood. V gene TRBV12-3 or TRBV12-4 combines with J gene TRBJ1-2, with 7 bases identical to TRBD1. The sequence was collected from a woman between 50 and 59 years old with COVID-19, enrolled during active disease. The CDR3 reads CASSTGDYGYTF. CDR3 DNA sequence: TGTGCCAGCAGTACAGGGGACTATGGCTACACCTTC.